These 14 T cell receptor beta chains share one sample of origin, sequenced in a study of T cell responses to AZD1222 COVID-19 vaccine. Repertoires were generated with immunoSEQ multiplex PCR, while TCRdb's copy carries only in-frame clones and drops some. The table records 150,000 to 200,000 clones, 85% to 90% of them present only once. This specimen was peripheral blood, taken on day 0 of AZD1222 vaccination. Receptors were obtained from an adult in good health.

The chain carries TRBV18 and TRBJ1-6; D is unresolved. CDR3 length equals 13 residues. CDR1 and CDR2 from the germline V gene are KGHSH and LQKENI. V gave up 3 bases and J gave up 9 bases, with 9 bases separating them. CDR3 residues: CASSPDGVSPLHF. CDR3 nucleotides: TGTGCCAGCTCACCGGACGGGGTTTCACCCCTCCACTTT.

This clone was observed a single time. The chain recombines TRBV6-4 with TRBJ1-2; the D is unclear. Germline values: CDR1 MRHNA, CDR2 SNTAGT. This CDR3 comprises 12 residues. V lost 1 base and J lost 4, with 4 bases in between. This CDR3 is CASSDWSYGYTF. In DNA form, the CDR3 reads TGTGCCAGCAGTGACTGGAGCTATGGCTACACCTTC.

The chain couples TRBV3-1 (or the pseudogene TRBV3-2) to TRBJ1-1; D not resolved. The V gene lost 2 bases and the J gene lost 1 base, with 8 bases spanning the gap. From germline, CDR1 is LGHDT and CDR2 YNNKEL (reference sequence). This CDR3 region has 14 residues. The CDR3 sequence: CASSQLTSNTEAFF. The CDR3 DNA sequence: TGTGCCAGCAGCCAACTAACGTCGAACACTGAAGCTTTCTTT.

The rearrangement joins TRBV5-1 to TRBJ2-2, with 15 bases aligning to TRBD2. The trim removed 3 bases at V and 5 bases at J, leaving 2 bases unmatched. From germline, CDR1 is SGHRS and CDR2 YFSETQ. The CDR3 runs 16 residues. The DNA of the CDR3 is TGCGCCAGCAGCTCCGGACTAGCGGGGGGGACCGGGGAGCTGTTTTTT. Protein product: CASSSGLAGGTGELFF.

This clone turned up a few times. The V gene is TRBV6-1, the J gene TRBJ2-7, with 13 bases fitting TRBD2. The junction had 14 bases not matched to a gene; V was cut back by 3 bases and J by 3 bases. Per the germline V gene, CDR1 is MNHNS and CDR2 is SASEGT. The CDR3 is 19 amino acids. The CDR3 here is CASSDTFYFRTSGSYEQYF. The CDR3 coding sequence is TGTGCCAGCAGTGACACCTTTTATTTTCGGACTAGCGGGAGCTACGAGCAGTACTTC.

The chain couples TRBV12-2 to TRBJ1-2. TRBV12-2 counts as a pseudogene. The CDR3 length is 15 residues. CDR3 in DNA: TGTGCAAGTCGTTTACCCGGCCAGGGGCGGGGTGGCTACACCTTC. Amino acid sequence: CASRLPGQGRGGYTF.

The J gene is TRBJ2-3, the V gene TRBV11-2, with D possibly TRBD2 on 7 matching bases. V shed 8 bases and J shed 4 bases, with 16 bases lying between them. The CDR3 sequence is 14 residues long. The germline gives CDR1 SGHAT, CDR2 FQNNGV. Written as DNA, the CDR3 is TGTGCCAGCCAGGGGATAGCGGGCGCAGATACGCAGTATTTT. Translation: CASQGIAGADTQYF.

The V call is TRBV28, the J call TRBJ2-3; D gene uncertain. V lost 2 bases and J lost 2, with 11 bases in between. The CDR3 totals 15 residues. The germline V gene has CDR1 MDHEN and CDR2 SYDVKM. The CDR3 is CASSLRHRLTDTQYF. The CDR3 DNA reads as TGTGCCAGCAGTTTACGTCACAGACTCACAGATACGCAGTATTTT.

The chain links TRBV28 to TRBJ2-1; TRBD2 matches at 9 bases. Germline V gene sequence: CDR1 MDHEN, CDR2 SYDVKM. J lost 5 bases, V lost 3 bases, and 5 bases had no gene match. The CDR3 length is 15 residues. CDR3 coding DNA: TGTGCCAGCAGTTTTGCGCGGGGGGGCAACAATGAGCAGTTCTTC. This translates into CASSFARGGNNEQFF.

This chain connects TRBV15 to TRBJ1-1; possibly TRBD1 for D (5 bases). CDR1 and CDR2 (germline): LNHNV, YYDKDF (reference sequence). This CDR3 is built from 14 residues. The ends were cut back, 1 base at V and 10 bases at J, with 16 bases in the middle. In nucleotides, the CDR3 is TGTGCCACCAGCAGAGGGGGGGACTACGGCGTAGCTTTCTTT. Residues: CATSRGGDYGVAFF.

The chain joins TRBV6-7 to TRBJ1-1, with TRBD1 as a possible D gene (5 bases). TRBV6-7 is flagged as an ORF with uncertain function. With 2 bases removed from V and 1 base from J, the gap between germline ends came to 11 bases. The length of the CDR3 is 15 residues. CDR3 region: CASSYEAGKNTEAFF. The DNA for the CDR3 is TGTGCCAGCAGTTACGAGGCAGGGAAGAACACTGAAGCTTTCTTT.

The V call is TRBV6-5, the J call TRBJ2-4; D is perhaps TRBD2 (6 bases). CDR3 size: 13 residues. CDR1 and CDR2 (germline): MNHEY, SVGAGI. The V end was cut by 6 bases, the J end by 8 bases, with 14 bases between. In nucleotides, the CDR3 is TGTGCCAGCAGGCGGAGCACGGGGGACATTCAGTACTTC. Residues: CASRRSTGDIQYF.

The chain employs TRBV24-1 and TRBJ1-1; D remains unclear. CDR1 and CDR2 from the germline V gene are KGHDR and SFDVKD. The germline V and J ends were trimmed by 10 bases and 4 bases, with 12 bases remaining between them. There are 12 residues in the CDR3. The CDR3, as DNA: TGTGCCACTAGCGGGATTACCACTGAAGCTTTCTTT. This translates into CATSGITTEAFF.

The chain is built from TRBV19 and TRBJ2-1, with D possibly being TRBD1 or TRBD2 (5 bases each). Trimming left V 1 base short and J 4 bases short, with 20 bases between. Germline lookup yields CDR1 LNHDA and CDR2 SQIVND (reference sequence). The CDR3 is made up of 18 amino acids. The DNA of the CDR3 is TGTGCCAGTAGTATAGGAGGGACCCCCGCCCCACATTACAATGAGCAGTTCTTC. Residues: CASSIGGTPAPHYNEQFF.